This note documents a single T cell receptor (beta chain) sequence. The repertoire was sequenced with immunoSEQ multiplex PCR; TCRdb's copy has only in-frame clones and lacks some. The sample records 150,000 or so clones, around 88% being singletons. The data were obtained in a study of blood T cell repertoires in COVID-19. Study information: Spain, Italy and the United States supplied samples that represented acute and convalescent COVID-19.

CDR1 and CDR2 from the germline V gene are SQVTM and ANQGSEA. The CDR3 extends over 12 amino acids. J lost 5 bases, V lost 5 bases, and 3 bases had no gene match. The sample was peripheral blood. This chain uses TRBV29-1 with TRBJ1-5, with TRBD1 matching over 7 bases. The receptor's source is a man aged 60-69 years with active or convalescent COVID-19. Written as DNA, the CDR3 is TGCAGCGTTCTCCAGGGGGATCAGCCCCAGCATTTT. Protein sequence: CSVLQGDQPQHF.